The next 25 T cell receptor beta chains were all read from a single sample in a study of vaccination and CD4 T cells after COVID-19. Sample treatment: 10-day PBMC culture with coronavirus spike peptide pools or control peptides (ViraFEST assay). No antigen is known for these receptors. Cultured CD4+ T cell DNA was sequenced using the Oncomine TCR Beta short-read assay. TCRdb ran MiXCR on the PCR reads and lists one entry per CDR3 protein. Among about 15,000 distinct CDR3 sequences listed, approximately 42% were seen once. Sequencing was done on a sample of cultured CD4+ T cells from blood. All receptors derive from a human donor with COVID-19.

This clonotype was seen a handful of times. The V and J genes are TRBV20-1 and TRBJ2-3, with 8 positions matching TRBD2. Germline CDR1 DFQATT, CDR2 SNEGSKA (reference sequence). The V segment lost 1 base and the J segment 1 base; nucleotides outside the gene matches: 10. CDR3 length equals 17 residues. The CDR3 spells CSARGMRGGLGTDTQYF. The DNA for the CDR3 is TGCAGTGCTAGAGGGATGAGAGGGGGACTAGGCACAGATACGCAGTATTTT.

Comments on this clonotype: This may arise from a read error, as a much more abundant clone is one base away. The gene calls are TRBV11-1 and TRBJ2-1; D is tentatively TRBD1 or TRBD2 (6 bases each). The CDR3 has 15 amino acids. The germline V gene has CDR1 SGHAT and CDR2 FQDESV (reference sequence). Trimming pared 4 bases from V and 9 bases from J, leaving 19 bases between. CDR3 amino acids: CASSWGPSSVAEQFF. For the CDR3, the DNA is TGTGCCAGCAGCTGGGGGCCCTCTAGCGTTGCTGAGCAGTTCTTC.

V gene TRBV20-1 combines with J gene TRBJ1-1; D is undetermined. CDR3 length: 14 residues. Between the trimmed V and J ends, which lost 5 bases and 2 bases, there was a span of 15 bases. In germline, CDR1 is DFQATT, CDR2 SNEGSKA (reference sequence). CDR3 sequence (DNA): TGCAGTGCTCCGGACCCCAAGAGCAACACTGAAGCTTTCTTT. Protein sequence: CSAPDPKSNTEAFF.

The chain joins TRBV12-3 or TRBV12-4 to TRBJ2-7, with 7 positions matching TRBD1. This CDR3 is built from 12 residues. With V trimmed by 6 bases and J by 4 bases, 3 bases remained unmatched. CDR3 in DNA: TGTGCCAGCAGCTACAGGGGTTACGAGCAGTACTTC. As protein: CASSYRGYEQYF.

V and J are TRBV12-5 and TRBJ2-2; 9 bases line up with TRBD2. Unmatched junction bases numbered 3, after V lost 5 bases and J lost 2 bases. CDR3 length: 15 residues. The V gene's germline CDR1 is LGHNT and CDR2 FRNRAP. This chain's CDR3 is CASGSGGFNTGELFF. The CDR3 DNA is TGTGCTAGTGGTAGCGGGGGGTTCAACACCGGGGAGCTGTTTTTT.

This clonotype was counted a few times. The rearrangement joins TRBV6-1 to TRBJ1-5; no reliable D call. The V gene's germline CDR1 is MNHNS and CDR2 SASEGT. The CDR3 has 14 amino acids. V was shortened by 5 bases and J by 0 bases, with 8 bases between the two germline ends. The CDR3 protein is CASSLEHSNQPQHF. CDR3 sequence (DNA): TGTGCCAGCAGTCTGGAGCATAGCAATCAGCCCCAGCATTTT.

The rearrangement links TRBV19 to TRBJ1-5; D gene unclear. The germline V gene has CDR1 LNHDA and CDR2 SQIVND (reference sequence). The CDR3 consists of 14 residues. Trimming stripped 10 bases from V and 3 bases from J, with 16 bases between. The CDR3 DNA follows: TGTGCCACCTGCTATGGAGGAAACAATCAGCCCCAGCATTTT. The encoded protein is CATCYGGNNQPQHF. Filled out from reference TRBV19 and TRBJ1-5, the complete variable domain reads DGGITQSPKYLFRKEGQNVTLSCEQNLNHDAMYWYRQDPGQGLRLIYYSQIVNDFQKGDIAEGYSVSREKKESFPLTVTSAQKNPTAFYLCATCYGGNNQPQHFGDGTRLSIL.

The chain uses TRBV7-9 and TRBJ2-1, with D maybe TRBD1 (5 bases). This CDR3 spans 17 amino acids. V was pared by 5 bases and J by 7 bases, with 24 bases between. Germline V gene sequence: CDR1 SEHNR, CDR2 FQNEAQ (reference sequence). DNA for the CDR3: TGTGCCAGCAGCCATCCATGGGGCCTAGGGGATGGGAATGAGCAGTTCTTC. Encoded protein: CASSHPWGLGDGNEQFF.

The J gene is TRBJ2-5, the V gene TRBV2; D ambiguous. This CDR3 spans 11 amino acids. V was trimmed by 5 bases and J by 4 bases, leaving 5 bases between them. Germline V lookup: CDR1 SNHLY, CDR2 FYNNEI. The CDR3 DNA reads TGTGCCAGCAGTTCTCGAGAGACCCAGTACTTC. Its protein is CASSSRETQYF. The whole variable domain, remainder taken from reference TRBV2 and TRBJ2-5, is EPEVTQTPSHQVTQMGQEVILRCVPISNHLYFYWYRQILGQKVEFLVSFYNNEISEKSEIFDDQFSVERPDGSNFTLKIRSTKLEDSAMYFCASSSRETQYFGPGTRLLVL.

V usage is TRBV20-1 and J usage is TRBJ2-3; D might be TRBD2 (6 bases). The CDR3 has 12 amino acids. The germline V gene encodes CDR1 DFQATT and CDR2 SNEGSKA (reference sequence). V was clipped by 5 bases and J by 5 bases, with 11 bases between them. Here the CDR3 DNA reads TGCAGTGCTCGACTAGTTAAAGATACGCAGTATTTT. This translates into CSARLVKDTQYF.

The rearrangement links TRBV20-1 to TRBJ2-5, with a possible D match to TRBD2 (6 bases). The CDR3 contains 13 residues. The V and J ends lost 1 base and 5 bases respectively, with 11 bases between them. Germline-derived CDR1 and CDR2 are DFQATT and SNEGSKA (reference sequence). The CDR3 region has the DNA TGCAGTGCTAGAGGTGGGGGAGGCGAGACCCAGTACTTC. Its translation: CSARGGGGETQYF.

This clonotype was seen only a few times. The chain carries TRBV20-1 and TRBJ1-4; D call uncertain. With 1 base removed from V and 6 bases from J, the gap between germline ends came to 15 bases. This CDR3 is 15 amino acids long. CDR1 DFQATT and CDR2 SNEGSKA come from the germline V gene (reference sequence). CDR3 sequence reads: CSARVLRPNHEKLFF. Written as DNA, the CDR3 is TGCAGTGCTAGAGTTTTGAGGCCGAATCATGAAAAACTGTTTTTT.

The CDR3 region is CATTMDPGDSNQPQHF. The CDR3 DNA sequence: TGTGCCACGACGATGGATCCAGGGGACAGCAATCAGCCCCAGCATTTT. The chain uses TRBV7-8 and TRBJ1-5; TRBD1 is a possible D gene (6 bases). Trimming took 10 bases from V and 1 from J, leaving 20 bases between them. The CDR3 contains 16 residues. Germline V gene sequence: CDR1 SGHVS, CDR2 FQNEAQ.

A single count supports this clonotype. The rearrangement uses TRBV29-1 and TRBJ2-6, with TRBD2 as a possible D gene (6 bases). V was cut by 0 bases and J by 2 bases, with 8 bases left in between. In germline, CDR1 is SQVTM, CDR2 ANQGSEA. The CDR3 is 15 amino acids. The CDR3 DNA reads TGCAGCGTTGAAGATCGGGGGACTGGGGCCAACGTCCTGACTTTC. Protein: CSVEDRGTGANVLTF.

V gene TRBV6-2 or TRBV6-3 combines with J gene TRBJ1-1; D gene uncertain. Trimming removed 4 bases from V and 2 bases from J, with 14 bases in between. Germline-derived CDR1 and CDR2 are MNHEY and SVGEGT. This CDR3 has 15 residues. CDR3: CASSCSMSANTEAFF. The DNA for the CDR3 is TGTGCCAGCAGTTGCTCGATGTCGGCTAACACTGAAGCTTTCTTT.

For this clonotype: The junction shows a germline mismatch at one end, possibly a read error. This chain connects TRBV6-4 to TRBJ2-1, with D uncertain. The length of the CDR3 is 13 residues. The germline CDR1 and CDR2 sequences are MRHNA and SNTAGT. CDR3: CATSYGSYNEQFF. The CDR3 DNA reads TGTGCCACCAGTTATGGCTCCTACAATGAGCAGTTCTTC.

The chain recombines TRBV4-2 with TRBJ2-5; possibly TRBD1 for D (5 bases). Germline V gene lookup returns CDR1 LGHNA and CDR2 YNFKEQ. The CDR3 is made up of 14 amino acids. With 3 bases removed from V and 5 bases from J, the gap between germline ends came to 13 bases. This CDR3 is CASSQERGWETQYF. The CDR3 DNA reads as TGTGCCAGCAGCCAGGAAAGGGGTTGGGAGACCCAGTACTTC.

This clonotype was found a few times. The chain combines TRBV10-2 with TRBJ2-1; D tentatively reads TRBD1 or TRBD2 (5 bases each). This CDR3 has 14 amino acids. The ends were cut back, 6 bases at V and 9 bases at J, with 18 bases in the middle. Per germline, CDR1 WSHSY and CDR2 SAAADI. The CDR3 region has the DNA TGCGCCAGCAGACCGGGACGCCTCCTTAGTGAGCAGTTCTTC. It specifies CASRPGRLLSEQFF.

There are a few counts of this clonotype. The chain links TRBV6-2 or TRBV6-3 to TRBJ1-6; D possibly corresponds to TRBD1 (6 bases). Germline CDR1 reads MNHEY; CDR2 reads SVGEGT. The CDR3 is 15 residues long. Deletions cut 7 bases from V and 7 bases from J, with 17 bases between. CDR3 residues: CASTLGQGWNSPLHF. The CDR3 nucleotides read TGTGCCAGCACCCTAGGGCAGGGGTGGAATTCACCCCTCCACTTT.

The chain uses TRBV5-5 and TRBJ1-5; 9 bases align to TRBD1. Trimming took 4 bases from V and 5 from J; bases not matched to a gene: 4. Germline-derived CDR1 and CDR2 are SGHKS and YYEKEE (reference sequence). CDR3 size: 14 residues. This CDR3 is CASSPGQGYQPQHF. CDR3 sequence (DNA): TGTGCCAGCAGCCCGGGACAGGGCTATCAGCCCCAGCATTTT.

In regard to this clonotype: Germline and junction disagree at one end, which may indicate a read error. The V call is TRBV6-1, the J call TRBJ2-1; D gene uncertain. In germline, CDR1 is MNHNS, CDR2 SASEGT. The CDR3 is 11 amino acids. The CDR3 bases are TGTGCCAGCAGACGGATCGGCGAGGAAATCTTC. It translates to CASRRIGEEIF.

CDR3 region: CSARQVSGNTIYF. CDR3 sequence (DNA): TGCAGTGCCCGACAGGTCTCTGGAAACACCATATATTTT. This rearrangement joins TRBV20-1 to TRBJ1-3, with D perhaps TRBD1 (6 bases). CDR1 is DFQATT and CDR2 is SNEGSKA in the germline V gene (reference sequence). V lost 6 bases and J lost 0, with 9 bases in between. This CDR3 spans 13 amino acids.

This clonotype has more than one count but fewer than ten. The chain's CDR3 is CASKRGGEQYF. CDR3 sequence (DNA): TGTGCCAGCAAGAGGGGGGGCGAGCAGTACTTC. The chain joins TRBV12-3 or TRBV12-4 to TRBJ2-7; the D gene is possibly TRBD2 (7 bases). Between the trimmed V and J ends, which lost 7 bases and 6 bases, there was a span of 10 bases. The CDR3 is 11 amino acids.

The chain joins TRBV5-4 to TRBJ1-1; TRBD1 matches at 7 bases. V was pared by 1 base and J by 8 bases, with 5 bases of the junction left unmatched. Germline assignment: CDR1 SGHNT and CDR2 YYREEE (reference sequence). CDR3 length: 13 amino acids. The CDR3 loop reads CASSLRGGVEAFF. The DNA of the CDR3 is TGTGCCAGCAGCTTGCGAGGGGGCGTGGAAGCTTTCTTT.

This clonotype has just a few counts. V and J are TRBV15 and TRBJ1-6; a weak D match, TRBD1 (6 bases). V gave up 0 bases and J gave up 8 bases, with 14 bases separating them. The germline V gene has CDR1 LNHNV and CDR2 YYDKDF (reference sequence). The CDR3 runs 16 residues. The DNA of the CDR3 is TGTGCCACCAGCAGAGATCGGGGACGGACAGATTCACCCCTCCACTTT. It is translated as CATSRDRGRTDSPLHF.